This TCR beta chain is from a study of Ad26.COV2.S vaccination and SARS-CoV-2 variants. The wider study: The donor participated in the COV1001 trial, in its Ad26.COV2.S arm. Doses of Ad26.COV2.S were injected into muscle once or twice, 56 days apart.

Treatment described: 15 to 20 received Ad26.COV2.S at low or high dose, single or two shots; 5 received placebo; per-sample allocation not given. The samples were gathered on day 63 after the first injection of vaccine or placebo. An adult aged 18-55 years in Boston served as the donor. An Ad26 vector that expressed Wuhan-strain SARS-CoV-2 spike constituted the vaccine. The table came from immunoSEQ multiplex PCR; TCRdb's copy has only in-frame clones and leaves some out. Counted here are approximately 360,000 clones, around 82% occurring once; the ten biggest clones make up nearly 7.5%. Germline CDR1 reads SGHNT; CDR2 reads YYREEE (reference sequence). There are 14 residues in the CDR3. V lost 1 base and J 4 bases, leaving 11 bases between the germline ends.

The starting material was peripheral blood, obtained in a trial of Ad26.COV2.S vaccine versus placebo. The chain has TRBV5-4 and TRBJ2-5; D is unclear. The sequence was obtained from a person between 18 and 59 years old who received the Ad26.COV2.S COVID-19 vaccine or a placebo. This chain's CDR3 is CASSLNFRPETQYF. CDR3 DNA: TGTGCCAGCAGCTTGAATTTCCGGCCAGAGACCCAGTACTTC.